The TCR beta chain described here comes from a study of T cell responses to AZD1222 COVID-19 vaccine. Study findings and constraints: Reports say nearly half of spike-specific TCRs go after unmutated variant regions.

In the case of this clone: Its specificity is not known.

Produced via immunoSEQ multiplex PCR; TCRdb's table is partial and in-frame only. The table lists about 86,000 clones, around 89% of them singletons. This clonotype originated in an adult who received the AZD1222 COVID-19 vaccine. The material sequenced was peripheral blood, taken 28 days after the second AZD1222 dose.

CDR3: CASSERRTNQETQYF. DNA for the CDR3: TGTGCCAGCAGTGAACGGCGCACCAACCAAGAGACCCAGTACTTC. The rearrangement joins TRBV2 to TRBJ2-5; the D is unclear. Germline CDR1 SNHLY, CDR2 FYNNEI. This CDR3 contains 15 residues. Trimming pared 2 bases from V and 0 bases from J, leaving 10 bases between. Variable domain in full (rest from reference TRBV2 and TRBJ2-5): EPEVTQTPSHQVTQMGQEVILRCVPISNHLYFYWYRQILGQKVEFLVSFYNNEISEKSEIFDDQFSVERPDGSNFTLKIRSTKLEDSAMYFCASSERRTNQETQYFGPGTRLLVL.